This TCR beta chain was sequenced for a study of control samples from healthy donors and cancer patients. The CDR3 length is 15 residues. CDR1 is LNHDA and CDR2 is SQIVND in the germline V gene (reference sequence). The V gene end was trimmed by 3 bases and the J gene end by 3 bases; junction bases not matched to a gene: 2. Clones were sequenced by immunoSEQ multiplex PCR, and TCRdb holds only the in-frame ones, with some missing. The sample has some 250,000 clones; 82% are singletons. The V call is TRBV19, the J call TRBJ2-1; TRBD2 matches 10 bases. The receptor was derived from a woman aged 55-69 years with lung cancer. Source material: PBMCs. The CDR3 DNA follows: TGTGCCAGTAGTATTAGCGGGAGGATCTACAATGAGCAGTTCTTC. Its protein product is CASSISGRIYNEQFF.